These T cell receptor beta chains were read from a single sample in a study of early T cells in non-severe SARS-CoV-2 infection. TCRdb itself ran the 5' RACE reads through MiXCR, one entry per CDR3 protein. The table has 50,000 or so distinct CDR3 sequences, 15% seen once. The sample in question was whole blood, obtained at baseline. All receptors derive from an adult who was a healthcare worker with PCR-confirmed SARS-CoV-2 infection or an uninfected control (not recorded which). CDR3s include the opening cysteine and the closing phenylalanine or tryptophan. The D gene is left open where the match is weak. Clone size is not always given. Where it is, it says once, few, many or a class for expanded clones.

j_call clone_size d_call v_call cdr3_nt cdr3_aa
TRBJ2-3 - TRBD1 TRBV6-1 TGTGCCAGCAGTCGACAGGGGGCGAAGACAGATACGCAGTATTTT CASSRQGAKTDTQYF
TRBJ2-2 few TRBD1 TRBV6-5 TGTGCCAGCAGTTACTCGCAGGACAGGGCGTTAGACGGGGAGCTGTTTTTT CASSYSQDRALDGELFF
TRBJ2-7 few - TRBV9 TGTGCCAGCAGCGTAGGGATAGGGGAGACCCACGAGCAGTACTTC CASSVGIGETHEQYF
TRBJ1-4 - - TRBV29-1 TGCAGCGTTATACAGGGAGGGGAAAAACTGTTTTTT CSVIQGGEKLFF
TRBJ1-2 - TRBD1 TRBV12-3/TRBV12-4 TGTGCCAGCAGTCCTCGACAGGGACCTAGTTATGGCTACACCTTC CASSPRQGPSYGYTF
TRBJ2-5 - - TRBV11-2 TGTGCCAGCAGCTTGGGTTCAAGGCCCGGGGTAGAGACCCAGTACTTC CASSLGSRPGVETQYF
TRBJ1-5 many TRBD1 TRBV18 TGTGCCAGCTCGCAATCCGGGACAGGGGAGCCCCAGCATTTT CASSQSGTGEPQHF
TRBJ2-4 - - TRBV21-1 TGTGCCAGCCCTGACAGGGGAGCCAAAAACATTCAGTACTTC CASPDRGAKNIQYF
TRBJ2-1 many TRBD2 TRBV30 TGTGCCTGGGGACCGGGACTACCCAACAATGAGCAGTTCTTC CAWGPGLPNNEQFF
TRBJ1-6 - - TRBV6-1 TGTGCCAGCACCCTCACAGGGAATTCACCCCTCCACTTT CASTLTGNSPLHF
TRBJ2-3 - - TRBV6-1 TGTGCCAGCAGTGAAGCGCGTACAGGGAGCACAGATACGCAGTATTTT CASSEARTGSTDTQYF
TRBJ2-2 many TRBD2 TRBV12-3/TRBV12-4 TGTGCCAGCAGTTTAAGTAGCGGGAGACTCGACACCGGGGAGCTGTTTTTT CASSLSSGRLDTGELFF
TRBJ1-1 - - TRBV4-1 TGCGCCAGCAGCCGTCGCGCGTGGGCAGAGGACACTGAAGCTTTCTTT CASSRRAWAEDTEAFF
TRBJ1-1 - TRBD1 TRBV10-1 TGCGCCAGCGGACAACAGGGGAAAGCTTTCTTT CASGQQGKAFF
TRBJ2-7 few - TRBV11-2 TGTGCCAGCAGCTCAGAAGGGGGGACGTCCGTATACGAGCAGTACTTC CASSSEGGTSVYEQYF
TRBJ2-1 - TRBD1 TRBV28 TGTGCCAGCAGTACTGGTTATCGGACAGGGCGGAATGAGCAGTTCTTC CASSTGYRTGRNEQFF
TRBJ1-2 - TRBD1 TRBV7-3 TGTGCCAGCAGCCACCCGGGACAGGGGGCCGGTGGCTACACCTTC CASSHPGQGAGGYTF
TRBJ2-7 - TRBD2 TRBV28 TGTGCCAGCAGTAGACTAGCGGGGGGTTCCTACGAGCAGTACTTC CASSRLAGGSYEQYF
TRBJ1-2 few TRBD1 TRBV30 TGTGCCTGGGTCGGGACAGTCTATGGCTACACCTTC CAWVGTVYGYTF
TRBJ2-1 few - TRBV2 TGTGCCAGCCTCCCTTATCTTAATGAGCAGTTCTTC CASLPYLNEQFF
TRBJ2-3 few - TRBV5-1 TGCGCCAGCACGGTAGCGCCTAGCACAGATACGCAGTATTTT CASTVAPSTDTQYF
TRBJ2-3 - TRBD2 TRBV28 TGTGCCAGCAGTCCTTTTTCTAGCGGGCTCACAGATACGCAGTATTTT CASSPFSSGLTDTQYF
TRBJ2-1 - TRBD1 TRBV18 TGTGCCAGCTCACCACAGGCAGGGGGCAATGAGCAGTTCTTC CASSPQAGGNEQFF
TRBJ1-1 few - TRBV4-1 TGCGCCAGCAGCTCTCCCAGGGGAAAGTACACTGAAGCTTTCTTT CASSSPRGKYTEAFF
TRBJ2-3 many TRBD2 TRBV28 TGTGCCATCAAACGAGCGGGAGCGGGAGATACGCAGTATTTT CAIKRAGAGDTQYF
TRBJ1-1 few - TRBV4-1 TGCGCCAGCAGCCTCACGCCAGTGAACACTGAAGCTTTCTTT CASSLTPVNTEAFF